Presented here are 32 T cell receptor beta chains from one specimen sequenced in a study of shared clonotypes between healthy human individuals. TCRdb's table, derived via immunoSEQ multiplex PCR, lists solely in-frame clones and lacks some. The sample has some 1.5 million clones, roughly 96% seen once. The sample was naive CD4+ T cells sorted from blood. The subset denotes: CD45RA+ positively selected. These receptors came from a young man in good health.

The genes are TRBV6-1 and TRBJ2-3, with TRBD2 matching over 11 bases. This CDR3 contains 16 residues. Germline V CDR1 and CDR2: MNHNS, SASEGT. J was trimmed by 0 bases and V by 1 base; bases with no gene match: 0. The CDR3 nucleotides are TGTGCCAGCAGTGAAGGGACTAGCGGGAGCACAGATACGCAGTATTTT. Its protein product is CASSEGTSGSTDTQYF.

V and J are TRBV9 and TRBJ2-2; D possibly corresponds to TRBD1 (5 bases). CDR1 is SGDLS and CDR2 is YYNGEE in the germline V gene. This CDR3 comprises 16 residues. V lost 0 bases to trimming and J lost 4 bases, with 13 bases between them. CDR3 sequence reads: CASSVEGVVGTGELFF. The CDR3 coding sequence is TGTGCCAGCAGCGTAGAAGGGGTTGTTGGCACCGGGGAGCTGTTTTTT.

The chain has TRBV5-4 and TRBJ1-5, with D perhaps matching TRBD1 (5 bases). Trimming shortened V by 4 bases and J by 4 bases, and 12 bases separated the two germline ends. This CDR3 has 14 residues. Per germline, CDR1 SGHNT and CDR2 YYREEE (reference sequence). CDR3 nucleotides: TGTGCCAGCAGCCAAGAAGGGGTAAATCAGCCCCAGCATTTT. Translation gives CASSQEGVNQPQHF. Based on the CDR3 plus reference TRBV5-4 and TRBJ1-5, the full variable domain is ETGVTQSPTHLIKTRGQQVTLRCSSQSGHNTVSWYQQALGQGPQFIFQYYREEENGRGNFPPRFSGLQFPNYSSELNVNALELDDSALYLCASSQEGVNQPQHFGDGTRLSIL.

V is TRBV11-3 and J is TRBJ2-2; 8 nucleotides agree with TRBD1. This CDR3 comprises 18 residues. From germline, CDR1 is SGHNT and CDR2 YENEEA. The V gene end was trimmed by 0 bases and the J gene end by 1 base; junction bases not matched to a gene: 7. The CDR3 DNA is TGTGCCAGCAGCTTAGATCGGCCGGGACAGGTGAACACCGGGGAGCTGTTTTTT. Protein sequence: CASSLDRPGQVNTGELFF.

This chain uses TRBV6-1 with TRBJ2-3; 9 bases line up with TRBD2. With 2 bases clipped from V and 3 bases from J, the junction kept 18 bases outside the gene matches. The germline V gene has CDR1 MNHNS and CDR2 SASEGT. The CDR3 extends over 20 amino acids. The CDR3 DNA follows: TGTGCCAGCAGTGAATCTCGCTATCGAAATGGGCTAGCGGGGACAGATACGCAGTATTTT. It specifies CASSESRYRNGLAGTDTQYF.

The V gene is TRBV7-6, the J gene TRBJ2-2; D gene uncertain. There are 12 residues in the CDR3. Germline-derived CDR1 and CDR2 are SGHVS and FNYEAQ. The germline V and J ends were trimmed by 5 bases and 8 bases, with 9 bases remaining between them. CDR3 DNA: TGTGCCAGCAGCCAGGAGTTAGGGGAGCTGTTTTTT. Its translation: CASSQELGELFF.

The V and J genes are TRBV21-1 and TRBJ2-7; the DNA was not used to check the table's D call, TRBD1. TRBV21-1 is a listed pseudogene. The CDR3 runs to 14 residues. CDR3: CASSFRTVSYEQYF. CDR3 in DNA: TGTGCCAGCTCCTTCCGGACAGTCTCCTACGAGCAGTACTTC.

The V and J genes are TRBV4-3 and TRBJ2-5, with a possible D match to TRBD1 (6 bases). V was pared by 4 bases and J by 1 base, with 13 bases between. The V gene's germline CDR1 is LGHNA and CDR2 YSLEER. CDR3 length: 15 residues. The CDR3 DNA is TGCGCCAGCAGCCGAAGTAGGGGGTCCCAAGAGACCCAGTACTTC. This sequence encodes CASSRSRGSQETQYF.

The DNA for the CDR3 is TGTGCCAGCAGTACGACAGCAAACTATGGCTACACCTTC. It codes for CASSTTANYGYTF. The chain links TRBV28 to TRBJ1-2; D is perhaps TRBD1 (5 bases). Germline V gene data show CDR1 as MDHEN and CDR2 as SYDVKM. The CDR3 spans 13 residues. V gave up 5 bases and J gave up 2 bases, with 9 bases separating them.

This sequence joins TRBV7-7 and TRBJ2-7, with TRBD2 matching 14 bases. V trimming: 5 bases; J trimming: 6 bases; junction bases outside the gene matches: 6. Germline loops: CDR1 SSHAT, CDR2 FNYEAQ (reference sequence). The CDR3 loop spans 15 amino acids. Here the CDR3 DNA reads TGTGCCAGCAGCCTGGGACTAGCGGGAGTTGGCGAGCAGTACTTC. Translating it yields CASSLGLAGVGEQYF.

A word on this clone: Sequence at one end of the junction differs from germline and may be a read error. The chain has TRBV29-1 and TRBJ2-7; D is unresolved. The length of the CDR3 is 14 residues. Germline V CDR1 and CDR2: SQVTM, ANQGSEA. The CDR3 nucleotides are TGCAGCGTGGAAGGAAAGGGCGAAACCTACGAGCAGTACTTC. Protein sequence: CSVEGKGETYEQYF.

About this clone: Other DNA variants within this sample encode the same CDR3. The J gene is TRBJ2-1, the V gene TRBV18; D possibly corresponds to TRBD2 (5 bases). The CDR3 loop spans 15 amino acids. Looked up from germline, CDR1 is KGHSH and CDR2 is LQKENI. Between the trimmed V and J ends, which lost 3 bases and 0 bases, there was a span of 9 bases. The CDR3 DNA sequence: TGTGCCAGCTCACCCCCCAGCGGCTCCTACAATGAGCAGTTCTTC. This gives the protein CASSPPSGSYNEQFF. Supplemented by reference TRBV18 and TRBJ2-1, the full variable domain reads NAGVMQNPRHLVRRRGQEARLRCSPMKGHSHVYWYRQLPEEGLKFMVYLQKENIIDESGMPKERFSAEFPKEGPSILRIQQVVRGDSAAYFCASSPPSGSYNEQFFGPGTRLTVL.

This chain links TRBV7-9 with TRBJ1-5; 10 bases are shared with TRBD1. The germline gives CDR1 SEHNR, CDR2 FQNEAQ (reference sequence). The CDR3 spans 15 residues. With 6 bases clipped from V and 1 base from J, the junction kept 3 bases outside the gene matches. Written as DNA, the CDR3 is TGTGCCAGCAGTTGGACAGGGGGGAGCAATCAGCCCCAGCATTTT. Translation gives CASSWTGGSNQPQHF. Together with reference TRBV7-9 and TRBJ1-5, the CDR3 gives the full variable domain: DTGVSQNPRHKITKRGQNVTFRCDPISEHNRLYWYRQTLGQGPEFLTYFQNEAQLEKSRLLSDRFSAERPKGSFSTLEIQRTEQGDSAMYLCASSWTGGSNQPQHFGDGTRLSIL.

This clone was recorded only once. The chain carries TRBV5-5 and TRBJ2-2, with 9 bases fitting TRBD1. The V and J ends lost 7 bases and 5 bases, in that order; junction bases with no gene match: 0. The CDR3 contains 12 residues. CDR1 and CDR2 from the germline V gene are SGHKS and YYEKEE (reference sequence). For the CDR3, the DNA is TGTGCCAGCGGACAGGGGACCGGGGAGCTGTTTTTT. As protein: CASGQGTGELFF.

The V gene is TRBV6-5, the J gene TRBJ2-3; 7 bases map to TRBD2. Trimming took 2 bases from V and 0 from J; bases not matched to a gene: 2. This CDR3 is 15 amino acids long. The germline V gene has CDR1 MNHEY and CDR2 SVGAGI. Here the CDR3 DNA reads TGTGCCAGCAGTTACGAGCGGGGAAGCACAGATACGCAGTATTTT. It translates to CASSYERGSTDTQYF.

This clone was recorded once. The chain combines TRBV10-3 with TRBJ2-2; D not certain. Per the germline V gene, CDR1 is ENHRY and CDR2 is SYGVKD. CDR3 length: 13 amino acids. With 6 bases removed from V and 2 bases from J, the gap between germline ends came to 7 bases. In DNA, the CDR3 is TGTGCCATCAGCGACGGAAACACCGGGGAGCTGTTTTTT. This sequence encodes CAISDGNTGELFF.

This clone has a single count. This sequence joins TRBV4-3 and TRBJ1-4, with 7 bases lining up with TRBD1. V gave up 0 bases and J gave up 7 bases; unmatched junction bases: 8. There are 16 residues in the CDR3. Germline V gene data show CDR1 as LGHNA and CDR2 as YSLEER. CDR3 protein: CASSQDRRQGGEKLFF. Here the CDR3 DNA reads TGCGCCAGCAGCCAAGATCGACGACAGGGCGGTGAAAAACTGTTTTTT.

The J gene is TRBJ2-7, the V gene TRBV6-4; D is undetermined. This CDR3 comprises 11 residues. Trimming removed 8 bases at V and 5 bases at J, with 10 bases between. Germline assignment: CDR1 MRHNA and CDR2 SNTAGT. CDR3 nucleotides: TGTGCCAGCGTAGGGTCCCACGAGCAGTACTTC. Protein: CASVGSHEQYF.

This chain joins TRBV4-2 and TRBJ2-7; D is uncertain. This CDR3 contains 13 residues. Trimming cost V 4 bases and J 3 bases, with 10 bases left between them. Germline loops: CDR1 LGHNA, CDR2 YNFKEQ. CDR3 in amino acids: CASSPHLVYEQYF. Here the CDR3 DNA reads TGTGCCAGCAGCCCCCACCTAGTCTACGAGCAGTACTTC.

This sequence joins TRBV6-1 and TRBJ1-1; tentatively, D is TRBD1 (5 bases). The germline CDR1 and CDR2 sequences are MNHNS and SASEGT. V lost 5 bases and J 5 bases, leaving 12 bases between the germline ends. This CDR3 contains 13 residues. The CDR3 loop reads CASSLTEGTEAFF. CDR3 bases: TGTGCCAGCAGTCTAACGGAGGGGACTGAAGCTTTCTTT.

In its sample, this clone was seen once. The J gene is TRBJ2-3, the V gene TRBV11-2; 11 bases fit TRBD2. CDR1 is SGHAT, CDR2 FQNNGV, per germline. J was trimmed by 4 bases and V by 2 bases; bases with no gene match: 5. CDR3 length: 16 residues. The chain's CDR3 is CASSLTSGSRADTQYF. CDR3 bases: TGTGCCAGCAGCTTAACTAGCGGGAGTAGGGCAGATACGCAGTATTTT.

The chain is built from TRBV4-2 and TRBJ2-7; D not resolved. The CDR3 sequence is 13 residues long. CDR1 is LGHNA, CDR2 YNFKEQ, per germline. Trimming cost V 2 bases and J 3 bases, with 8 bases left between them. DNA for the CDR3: TGTGCCAGCAGCCAACTAACCAGCTACGAGCAGTACTTC. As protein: CASSQLTSYEQYF.

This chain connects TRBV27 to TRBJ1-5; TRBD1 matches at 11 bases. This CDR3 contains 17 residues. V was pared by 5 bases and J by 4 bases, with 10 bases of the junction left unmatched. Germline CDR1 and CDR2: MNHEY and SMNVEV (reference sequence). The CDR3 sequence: CASSHYSGTGGNQPQHF. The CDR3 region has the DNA TGTGCCAGCAGTCACTACTCCGGGACAGGGGGGAATCAGCCCCAGCATTTT.

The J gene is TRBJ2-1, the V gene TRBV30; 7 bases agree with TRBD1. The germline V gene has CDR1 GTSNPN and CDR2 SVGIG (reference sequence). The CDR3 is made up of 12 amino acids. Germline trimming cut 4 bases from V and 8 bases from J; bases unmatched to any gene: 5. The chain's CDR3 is CAWTTGVYEQFF. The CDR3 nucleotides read TGTGCCTGGACTACAGGGGTATATGAGCAGTTCTTC.

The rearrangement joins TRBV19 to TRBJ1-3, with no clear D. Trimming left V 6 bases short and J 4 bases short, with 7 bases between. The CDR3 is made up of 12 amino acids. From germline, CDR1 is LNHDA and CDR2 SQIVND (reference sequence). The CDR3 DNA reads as TGTGCCAGTAGCCAAGAGGGAAACACCATATATTTT. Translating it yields CASSQEGNTIYF.

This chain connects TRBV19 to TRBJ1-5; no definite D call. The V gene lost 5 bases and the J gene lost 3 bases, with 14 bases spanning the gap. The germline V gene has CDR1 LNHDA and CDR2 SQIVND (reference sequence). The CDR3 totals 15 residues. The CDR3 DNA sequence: TGTGCCAGTAGTCCCGGGAGACCGGACAATCAGCCCCAGCATTTT. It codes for CASSPGRPDNQPQHF.

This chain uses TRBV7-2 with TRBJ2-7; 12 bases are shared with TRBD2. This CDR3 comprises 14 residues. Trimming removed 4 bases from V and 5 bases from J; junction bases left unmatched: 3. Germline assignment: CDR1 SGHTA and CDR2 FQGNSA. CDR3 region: CASSSASGRDEQYF. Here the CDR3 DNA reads TGTGCCAGCAGCTCGGCTAGCGGGAGGGACGAGCAGTACTTC.

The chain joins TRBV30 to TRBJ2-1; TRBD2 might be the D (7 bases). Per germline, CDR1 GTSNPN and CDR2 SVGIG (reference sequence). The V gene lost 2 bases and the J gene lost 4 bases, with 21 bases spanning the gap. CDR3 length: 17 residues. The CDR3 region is CAWSQLRGLADYNEQFF. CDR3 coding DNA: TGTGCCTGGAGTCAACTTCGGGGGCTAGCGGATTACAATGAGCAGTTCTTC.

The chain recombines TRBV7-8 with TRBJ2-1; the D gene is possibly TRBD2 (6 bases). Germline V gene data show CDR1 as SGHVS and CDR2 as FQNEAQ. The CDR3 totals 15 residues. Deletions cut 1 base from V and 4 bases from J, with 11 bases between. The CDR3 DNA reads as TGTGCCAGCAGCTTAGGAGTAGCGGATTACAATGAGCAGTTCTTC. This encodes CASSLGVADYNEQFF.

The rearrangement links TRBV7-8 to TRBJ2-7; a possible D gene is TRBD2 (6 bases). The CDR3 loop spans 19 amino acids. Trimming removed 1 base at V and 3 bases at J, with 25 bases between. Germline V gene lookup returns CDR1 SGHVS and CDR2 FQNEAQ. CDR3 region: CASSLGSGLTYRRVYEQYF. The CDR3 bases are TGTGCCAGCAGCTTAGGGTCTGGGCTCACTTATAGGAGGGTCTACGAGCAGTACTTC.

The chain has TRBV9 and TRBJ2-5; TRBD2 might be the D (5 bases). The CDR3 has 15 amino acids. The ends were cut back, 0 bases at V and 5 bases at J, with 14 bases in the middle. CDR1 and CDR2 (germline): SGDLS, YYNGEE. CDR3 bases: TGTGCCAGCAGCGTAGTTGCGGGCCCGGGGGAGACCCAGTACTTC. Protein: CASSVVAGPGETQYF.

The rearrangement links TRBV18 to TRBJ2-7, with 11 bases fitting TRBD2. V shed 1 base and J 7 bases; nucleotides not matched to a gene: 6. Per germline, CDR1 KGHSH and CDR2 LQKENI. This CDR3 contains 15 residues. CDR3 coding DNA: TGTGCCAGCTCACCACTGACTAGCGGGAAATTGGAGCAGTACTTC. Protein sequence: CASSPLTSGKLEQYF.